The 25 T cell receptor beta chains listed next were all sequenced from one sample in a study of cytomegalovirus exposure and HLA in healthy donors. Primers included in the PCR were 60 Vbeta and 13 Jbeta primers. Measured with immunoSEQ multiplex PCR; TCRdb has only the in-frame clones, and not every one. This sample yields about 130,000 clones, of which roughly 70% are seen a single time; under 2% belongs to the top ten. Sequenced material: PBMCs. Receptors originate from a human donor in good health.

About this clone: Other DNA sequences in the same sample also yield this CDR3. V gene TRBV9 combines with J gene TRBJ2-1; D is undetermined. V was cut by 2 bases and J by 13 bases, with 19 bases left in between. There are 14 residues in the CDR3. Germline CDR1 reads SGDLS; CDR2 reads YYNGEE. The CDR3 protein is CASSVEGTKEEQFF. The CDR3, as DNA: TGTGCCAGCAGCGTCGAAGGAACTAAAGAGGAACAGTTCTTC.

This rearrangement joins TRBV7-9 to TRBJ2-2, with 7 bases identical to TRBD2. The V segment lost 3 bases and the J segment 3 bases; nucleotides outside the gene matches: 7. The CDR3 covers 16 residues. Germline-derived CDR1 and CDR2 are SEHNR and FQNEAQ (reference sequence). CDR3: CASSFRAGADTGELFF. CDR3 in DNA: TGTGCCAGCAGCTTTCGGGCGGGAGCTGACACCGGGGAGCTGTTTTTT.

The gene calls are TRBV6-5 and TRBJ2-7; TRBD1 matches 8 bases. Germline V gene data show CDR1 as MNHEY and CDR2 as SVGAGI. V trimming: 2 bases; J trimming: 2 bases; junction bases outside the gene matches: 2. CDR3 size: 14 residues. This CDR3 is CASSYQQGAYEQYF. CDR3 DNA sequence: TGTGCCAGCAGTTACCAACAGGGGGCCTACGAGCAGTACTTC.

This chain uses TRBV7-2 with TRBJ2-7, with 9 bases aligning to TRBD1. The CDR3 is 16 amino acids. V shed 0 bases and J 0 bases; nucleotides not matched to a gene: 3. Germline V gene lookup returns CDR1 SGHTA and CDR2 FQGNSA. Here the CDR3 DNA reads TGTGCCAGCAGCTTAGCCGGGACAGGGCACTCCTACGAGCAGTACTTC. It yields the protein CASSLAGTGHSYEQYF. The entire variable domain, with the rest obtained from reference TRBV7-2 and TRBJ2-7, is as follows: GAGVSQSPSNKVTEKGKDVELRCDPISGHTALYWYRQSLGQGLEFLIYFQGNSAPDKSGLPSDRFSAERTGGSVSTLTIQRTQQEDSAVYLCASSLAGTGHSYEQYFGPGTRLTVT.

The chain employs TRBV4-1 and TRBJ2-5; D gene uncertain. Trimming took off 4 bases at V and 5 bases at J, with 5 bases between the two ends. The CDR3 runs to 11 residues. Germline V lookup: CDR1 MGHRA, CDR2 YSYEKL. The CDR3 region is CASSRAETQYF. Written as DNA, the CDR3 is TGCGCCAGCAGCCGTGCGGAGACCCAGTACTTC.

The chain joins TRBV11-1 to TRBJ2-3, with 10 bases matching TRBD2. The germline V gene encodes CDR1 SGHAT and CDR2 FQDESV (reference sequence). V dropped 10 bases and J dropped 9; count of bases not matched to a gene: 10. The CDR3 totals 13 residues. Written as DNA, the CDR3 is TGTGCCATACGTATAGCGGGAGGAGGGACGCAGTATTTT. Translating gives CAIRIAGGGTQYF.

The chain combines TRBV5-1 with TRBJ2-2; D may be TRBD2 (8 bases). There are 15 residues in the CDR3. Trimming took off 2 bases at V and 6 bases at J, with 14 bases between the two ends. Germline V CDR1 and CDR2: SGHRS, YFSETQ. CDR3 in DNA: TGCGCCAGCAGCTTTTCGGGAGGGGGCTCCGGGGAGCTGTTTTTT. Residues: CASSFSGGGSGELFF. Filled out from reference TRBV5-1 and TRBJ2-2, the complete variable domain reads KAGVTQTPRYLIKTRGQQVTLSCSPISGHRSVSWYQQTPGQGLQFLFEYFSETQRNKGNFPGRFSGRQFSNSRSEMNVSTLELGDSALYLCASSFSGGGSGELFFGEGSRLTVL.

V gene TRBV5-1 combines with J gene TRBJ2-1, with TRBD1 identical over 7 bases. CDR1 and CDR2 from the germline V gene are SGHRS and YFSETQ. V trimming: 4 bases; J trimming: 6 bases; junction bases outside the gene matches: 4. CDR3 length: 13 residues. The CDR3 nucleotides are TGCGCCAGCAGCACGGGACAGAGCAATGAGCAGTTCTTC. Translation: CASSTGQSNEQFF. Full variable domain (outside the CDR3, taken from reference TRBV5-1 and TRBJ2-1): KAGVTQTPRYLIKTRGQQVTLSCSPISGHRSVSWYQQTPGQGLQFLFEYFSETQRNKGNFPGRFSGRQFSNSRSEMNVSTLELGDSALYLCASSTGQSNEQFFGPGTRLTVL.

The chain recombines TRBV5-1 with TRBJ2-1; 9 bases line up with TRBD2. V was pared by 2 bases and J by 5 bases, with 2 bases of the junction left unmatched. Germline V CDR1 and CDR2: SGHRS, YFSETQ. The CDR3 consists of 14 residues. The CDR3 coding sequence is TGCGCCAGCAGCTTTAGCGGGAGAGACAATGAGCAGTTCTTC. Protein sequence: CASSFSGRDNEQFF.

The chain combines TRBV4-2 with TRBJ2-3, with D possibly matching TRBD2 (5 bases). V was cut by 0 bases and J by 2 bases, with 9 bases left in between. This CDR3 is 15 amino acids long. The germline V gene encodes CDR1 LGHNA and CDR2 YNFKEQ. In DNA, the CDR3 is TGTGCCAGCAGCCAAGATAGGAGGATCACAGATACGCAGTATTTT. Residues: CASSQDRRITDTQYF.

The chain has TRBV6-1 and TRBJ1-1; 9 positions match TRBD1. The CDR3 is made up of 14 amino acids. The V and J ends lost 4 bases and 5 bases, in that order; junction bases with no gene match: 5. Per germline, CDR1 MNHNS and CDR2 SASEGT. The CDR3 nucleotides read TGTGCCAGCAGTGTGACAGGGGGACGAACTGAAGCTTTCTTT. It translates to CASSVTGGRTEAFF.

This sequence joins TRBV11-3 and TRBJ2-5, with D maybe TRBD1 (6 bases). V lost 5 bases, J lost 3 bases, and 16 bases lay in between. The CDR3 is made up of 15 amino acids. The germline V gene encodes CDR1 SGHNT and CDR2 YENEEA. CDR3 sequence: CASSTRRTEKETQYF. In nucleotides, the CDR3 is TGTGCCAGCAGCACGAGACGGACAGAAAAAGAGACCCAGTACTTC.

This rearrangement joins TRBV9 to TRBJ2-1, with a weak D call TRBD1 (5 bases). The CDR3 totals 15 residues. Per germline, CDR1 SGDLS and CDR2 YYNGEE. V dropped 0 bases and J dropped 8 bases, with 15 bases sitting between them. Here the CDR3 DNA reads TGTGCCAGCAGCGTAGTGGGGCAGGGTTCAGATGAGCAGTTCTTC. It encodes CASSVVGQGSDEQFF.

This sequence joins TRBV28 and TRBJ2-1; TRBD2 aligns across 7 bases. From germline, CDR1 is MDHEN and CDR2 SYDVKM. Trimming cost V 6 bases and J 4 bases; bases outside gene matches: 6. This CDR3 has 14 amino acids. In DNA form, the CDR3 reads TGTGCCAGCAGAGCCCCTAGCGGTTACAATGAGCAGTTCTTC. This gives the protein CASRAPSGYNEQFF.

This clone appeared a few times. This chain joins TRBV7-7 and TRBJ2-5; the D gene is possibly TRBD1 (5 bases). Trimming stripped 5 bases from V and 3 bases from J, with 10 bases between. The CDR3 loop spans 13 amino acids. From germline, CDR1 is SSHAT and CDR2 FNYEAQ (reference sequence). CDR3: CASSHGHKETQYF. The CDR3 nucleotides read TGTGCCAGCAGCCATGGACACAAAGAGACCCAGTACTTC. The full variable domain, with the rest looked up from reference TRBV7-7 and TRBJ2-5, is GAGVSQSPRYKVTKRGQDVTLRCDPISSHATLYWYQQALGQGPEFLTYFNYEAQPDKSGLPSDRFSAERPEGSISTLTIQRTEQRDSAMYRCASSHGHKETQYFGPGTRLLVL.

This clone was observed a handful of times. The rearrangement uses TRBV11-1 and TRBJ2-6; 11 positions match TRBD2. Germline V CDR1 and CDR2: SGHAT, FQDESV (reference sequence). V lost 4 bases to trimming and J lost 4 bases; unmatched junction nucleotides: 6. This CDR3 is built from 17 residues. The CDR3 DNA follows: TGTGCCAGCAGCTCCAATAGCGGGAGGGCCGGGGCCAACGTCCTGACTTTC. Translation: CASSSNSGRAGANVLTF.

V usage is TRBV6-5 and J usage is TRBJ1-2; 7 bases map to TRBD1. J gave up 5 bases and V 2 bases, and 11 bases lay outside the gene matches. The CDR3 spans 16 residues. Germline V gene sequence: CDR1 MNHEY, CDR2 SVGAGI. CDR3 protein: CASSYPRQGKGYGYTF. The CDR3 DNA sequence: TGTGCCAGCAGTTACCCCCGACAGGGTAAGGGGTATGGCTACACCTTC.

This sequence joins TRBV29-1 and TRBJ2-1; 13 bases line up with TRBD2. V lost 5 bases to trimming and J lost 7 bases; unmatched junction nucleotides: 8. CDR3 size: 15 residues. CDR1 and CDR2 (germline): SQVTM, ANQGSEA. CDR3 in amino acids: CSVYGTSGNPNEQFF. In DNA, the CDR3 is TGCAGCGTTTACGGGACTAGCGGGAACCCTAATGAGCAGTTCTTC.

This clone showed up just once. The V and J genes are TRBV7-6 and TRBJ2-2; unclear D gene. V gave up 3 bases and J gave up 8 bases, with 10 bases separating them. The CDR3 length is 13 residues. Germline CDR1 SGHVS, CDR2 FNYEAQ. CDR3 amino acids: CASSFARNGELFF. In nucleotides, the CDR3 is TGTGCCAGCAGCTTTGCTAGAAATGGGGAGCTGTTTTTT. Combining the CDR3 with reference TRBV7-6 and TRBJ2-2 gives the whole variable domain GAGVSQSPRYKVTKRGQDVALRCDPISGHVSLYWYRQALGQGPEFLTYFNYEAQQDKSGLPNDRFSAERPEGSISTLTIQRTEQRDSAMYRCASSFARNGELFFGEGSRLTVL.

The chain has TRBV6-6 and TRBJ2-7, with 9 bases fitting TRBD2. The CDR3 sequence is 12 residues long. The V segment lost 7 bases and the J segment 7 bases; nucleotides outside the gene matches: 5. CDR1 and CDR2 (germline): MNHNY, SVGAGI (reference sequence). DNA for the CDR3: TGTGCCAGCAAGGCGGGAGGGGGGGAGCAGTACTTC. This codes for CASKAGGGEQYF.

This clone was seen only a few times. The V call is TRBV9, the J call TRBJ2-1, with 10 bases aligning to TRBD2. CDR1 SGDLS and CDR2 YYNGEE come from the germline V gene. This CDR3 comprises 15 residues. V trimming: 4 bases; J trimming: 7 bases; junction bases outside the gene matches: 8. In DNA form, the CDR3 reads TGTGCCAGCAGCTCCCGGACTAGCGGAGGGAATGAGCAGTTCTTC. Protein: CASSSRTSGGNEQFF. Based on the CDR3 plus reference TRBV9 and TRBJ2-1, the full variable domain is DSGVTQTPKHLITATGQRVTLRCSPRSGDLSVYWYQQSLDQGLQFLIQYYNGEERAKGNILERFSAQQFPDLHSELNLSSLELGDSALYFCASSSRTSGGNEQFFGPGTRLTVL.

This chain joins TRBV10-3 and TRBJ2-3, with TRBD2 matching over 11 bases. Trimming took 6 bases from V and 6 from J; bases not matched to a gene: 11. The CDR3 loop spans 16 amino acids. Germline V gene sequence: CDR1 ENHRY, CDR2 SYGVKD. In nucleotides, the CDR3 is TGTGCCATCAGCCCGTCAACTAGCGGGAGAGGGGATACGCAGTATTTT. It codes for CAISPSTSGRGDTQYF.

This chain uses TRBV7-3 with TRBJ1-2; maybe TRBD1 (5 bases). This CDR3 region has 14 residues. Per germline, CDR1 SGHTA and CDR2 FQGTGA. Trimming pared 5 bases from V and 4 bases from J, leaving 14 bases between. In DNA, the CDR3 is TGTGCCAGCAGCCAAGGGAGGGACGGCTATGGCTACACCTTC. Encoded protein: CASSQGRDGYGYTF.

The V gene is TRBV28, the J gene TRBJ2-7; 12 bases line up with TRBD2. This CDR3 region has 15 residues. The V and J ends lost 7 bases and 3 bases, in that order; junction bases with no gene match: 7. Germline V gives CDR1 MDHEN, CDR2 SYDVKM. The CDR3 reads CASMGASGRVYEQYF. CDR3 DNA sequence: TGTGCCAGCATGGGGGCTAGCGGGAGGGTCTACGAGCAGTACTTC.

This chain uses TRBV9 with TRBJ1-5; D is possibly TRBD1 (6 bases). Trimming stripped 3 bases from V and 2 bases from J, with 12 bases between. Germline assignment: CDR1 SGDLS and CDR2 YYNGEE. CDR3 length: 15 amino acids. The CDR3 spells CASSATGSGNQPQHF. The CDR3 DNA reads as TGTGCCAGCAGCGCCACAGGGTCAGGCAATCAGCCCCAGCATTTT.